These 19 T cell receptor beta chains were all obtained from the same sample, sequenced in a study of blood T cell repertoires in COVID-19. Some clones are missing from TCRdb's copy, which holds only in-frame ones; the method was immunoSEQ multiplex PCR. The data show about 97,000 clones, around 73% seen once. The specimen sequenced was peripheral blood. The receptors come from a man aged 55 to 70 with active or convalescent COVID-19.

The chain employs TRBV7-2 and TRBJ2-6; D gene ambiguous. Trimming took 6 bases from V and 4 from J, leaving 7 bases between them. Germline assignment: CDR1 SGHTA and CDR2 FQGNSA. This CDR3 has 13 residues. The CDR3 DNA follows: TGTGCCAGCAGTCCATCCGGGGCCAACGTCCTGACTTTC. This sequence encodes CASSPSGANVLTF.

On this clone: Other DNA variants within this sample encode the same CDR3. The J gene is TRBJ2-5, the V gene TRBV20-1; D is undetermined. Germline-derived CDR1 and CDR2 are DFQATT and SNEGSKA (reference sequence). The CDR3 totals 12 residues. V was pared by 3 bases and J by 5 bases, with 10 bases between. The CDR3 region has the DNA TGCAGTGCTAGTCCTACCGGGGAGACCCAGTACTTC. Amino acid sequence: CSASPTGETQYF.

This chain links TRBV29-1 with TRBJ1-1; no reliable D call. V was clipped by 4 bases and J by 2 bases, with 8 bases between them. Looked up from germline, CDR1 is SQVTM and CDR2 is ANQGSEA. CDR3 length equals 12 residues. Written as DNA, the CDR3 is TGCAGCGTTGGCAGATTTAACACTGAAGCTTTCTTT. As protein: CSVGRFNTEAFF.

The chain carries TRBV30 and TRBJ2-2; the match to TRBD1 covers 7 bases. J gave up 1 base and V 4 bases, and 3 bases lay outside the gene matches. The CDR3 loop spans 14 amino acids. From germline, CDR1 is GTSNPN and CDR2 SVGIG (reference sequence). The CDR3 DNA is TGTGCCTGGACTCAGGGGGTGAACACCGGGGAGCTGTTTTTT. This gives the protein CAWTQGVNTGELFF. The full variable domain, rest sourced from reference TRBV30 and TRBJ2-2, is SQTIHQWPATLVQPVGSPLSLECTVEGTSNPNLYWYRQAAGRGLQLLFYSVGIGQISSEVPQNLSASRPQDRQFILSSKKLLLSDSGFYLCAWTQGVNTGELFFGEGSRLTVL.

The chain couples TRBV7-2 to TRBJ2-4; the match to TRBD2 covers 12 bases. Germline CDR1 is SGHTA and CDR2 is FQGNSA. The CDR3 spans 14 residues. The V segment lost 5 bases and the J segment 7 bases; nucleotides outside the gene matches: 3. CDR3 sequence: CASSAGTSGNIQYF. The CDR3 region has the DNA TGTGCCAGCAGCGCCGGGACTAGCGGGAACATTCAGTACTTC. Using reference TRBV7-2 and TRBJ2-4 for the parts outside the CDR3, the full variable domain is GAGVSQSPSNKVTEKGKDVELRCDPISGHTALYWYRQSLGQGLEFLIYFQGNSAPDKSGLPSDRFSAERTGGSVSTLTIQRTQQEDSAVYLCASSAGTSGNIQYFGAGTRLSVL.

V gene TRBV18 combines with J gene TRBJ2-1; the D is unclear. This CDR3 contains 11 residues. In germline, CDR1 is KGHSH, CDR2 LQKENI. The V end was cut by 5 bases, the J end by 6 bases, with 5 bases between. CDR3 sequence reads: CASSSSNEQFF. Written as DNA, the CDR3 is TGTGCCAGCTCATCTAGCAATGAGCAGTTCTTC.

V gene TRBV28 combines with J gene TRBJ1-1; 7 positions agree with TRBD1. The CDR3 contains 12 residues. Germline V lookup: CDR1 MDHEN, CDR2 SYDVKM. Trimming cost V 7 bases and J 10 bases; bases outside gene matches: 9. The CDR3 reads CASTPNRGGAFF. In DNA form, the CDR3 reads TGTGCCAGCACCCCGAACAGGGGTGGAGCTTTCTTT.

The gene calls are TRBV19 and TRBJ1-2; TRBD1 is a possible D gene (5 bases). CDR1 and CDR2 (germline): LNHDA, SQIVND (reference sequence). Trimming removed 3 bases from V and 6 bases from J, with 20 bases in between. The CDR3 is 16 amino acids. DNA for the CDR3: TGTGCCAGTAGTATTTCCTCAGGGTTCGGGGGTCATGGCTACACCTTC. This sequence encodes CASSISSGFGGHGYTF.

The chain couples TRBV11-2 to TRBJ1-2; D unclear. V lost 5 bases, J lost 1 base, and 8 bases lay in between. Germline assignment: CDR1 SGHAT and CDR2 FQNNGV. The CDR3 loop spans 13 amino acids. The CDR3 protein is CASSMRVNYGYTF. CDR3 coding DNA: TGTGCCAGCAGCATGAGAGTTAACTATGGCTACACCTTC.

This chain links TRBV6-4 with TRBJ2-1; TRBD2 matches 8 bases. Germline V gene sequence: CDR1 MRHNA, CDR2 SNTAGT. The CDR3 runs to 16 residues. Trimming cost V 6 bases and J 0 bases; bases outside gene matches: 7. Here the CDR3 reads CASSRSGTHSYNEQFF. CDR3 DNA: TGTGCCAGCAGCCGTAGCGGGACCCACTCCTACAATGAGCAGTTCTTC.

This chain links TRBV9 with TRBJ2-2, with a tentative D call TRBD1 (5 bases). The ends were cut back, 2 bases at V and 2 bases at J, with 7 bases in the middle. Germline V gene sequence: CDR1 SGDLS, CDR2 YYNGEE. This CDR3 has 14 residues. The CDR3 region has the DNA TGTGCCAGCAGCGTTCAGGGTAACACCGGGGAGCTGTTTTTT. Its translation is CASSVQGNTGELFF.

The CDR3 DNA reads as TGTGCCAGCAGCTTAGATCGGGGGGGCACAGATACGCAGTATTTT. As protein: CASSLDRGGTDTQYF. The V call is TRBV7-2, the J call TRBJ2-3, with 7 nucleotides matching TRBD2. There are 15 residues in the CDR3. The trim removed 1 base at V and 1 base at J, leaving 2 bases unmatched. Germline assignment: CDR1 SGHTA and CDR2 FQGNSA.

In its sample, this clone was seen a few times. The junction differs from germline at one of its ends, possibly a read error. V usage is TRBV7-6 and J usage is TRBJ1-5; 9 positions match TRBD1. The CDR3 is 16 residues long. Germline values: CDR1 SGHVS, CDR2 FNYEAQ. CDR3 protein: CASSLGTGSINQPQHF. CDR3 sequence (DNA): TGTGCCAGCAGTTTAGGGACAGGGAGTATCAATCAGCCCCAGCATTTT.

This clone showed up just once. The rearrangement joins TRBV27 to TRBJ1-1; the D is unclear. The CDR3 contains 15 residues. The germline V gene has CDR1 MNHEY and CDR2 SMNVEV (reference sequence). V lost 5 bases to trimming and J lost 4 bases, with 17 bases between them. The CDR3 bases are TGTGCCAGCAGTCCCGAATGGAGTGGCGGCACTGAAGCTTTCTTT. Its translation: CASSPEWSGGTEAFF.

The J gene is TRBJ2-2, the V gene TRBV9; maybe TRBD2 (5 bases). The V and J ends lost 0 bases and 0 bases respectively, with 15 bases between them. Germline assignment: CDR1 SGDLS and CDR2 YYNGEE. CDR3 length: 18 residues. The CDR3 is CASSVAVGPTTNTGELFF. Here the CDR3 DNA reads TGTGCCAGCAGCGTAGCTGTAGGACCGACTACGAACACCGGGGAGCTGTTTTTT.

This chain connects TRBV15 to TRBJ2-1; 14 nucleotides line up with TRBD2. Trimming removed 8 bases from V and 5 bases from J; junction bases left unmatched: 17. The CDR3 is 19 residues long. CDR1 LNHNV and CDR2 YYDKDF come from the germline V gene (reference sequence). The CDR3 DNA reads as TGTGCCACCTGGGAGAGACCGGGACTAGCGGGAGTGCGTCACAATGAGCAGTTCTTC. This codes for CATWERPGLAGVRHNEQFF.

This clone showed up many times. J is TRBJ2-1 and V is TRBV7-6; 11 bases match TRBD2. This CDR3 comprises 18 residues. Per germline, CDR1 SGHVS and CDR2 FNYEAQ. V lost 0 bases, J lost 3 bases, and 7 bases stayed unmatched. The CDR3 sequence: CASSLANGLAGGYNEQFF. DNA of the CDR3: TGTGCCAGCAGCTTAGCGAATGGACTAGCGGGTGGCTACAATGAGCAGTTCTTC.

J is TRBJ2-1 and V is TRBV7-9, with D possibly TRBD2 on 6 matching bases. CDR3 length: 17 amino acids. V was cut by 5 bases and J by 8 bases, with 25 bases left in between. Germline CDR1 reads SEHNR; CDR2 reads FQNEAQ (reference sequence). CDR3: CASSKRAPGGFGDEQFF. CDR3 DNA: TGTGCCAGCAGCAAGAGAGCACCTGGGGGGTTCGGCGATGAGCAGTTCTTC.

The rearrangement joins TRBV5-1 to TRBJ2-1; TRBD2 matches at 7 bases. The CDR3 consists of 15 residues. Trimming at V came to 0 bases and at J to 7 bases, leaving 7 bases not matched to a gene. Germline values: CDR1 SGHRS, CDR2 YFSETQ. The CDR3 region is CASSLVGGGRNEQFF. In DNA, the CDR3 is TGCGCCAGCAGCTTGGTAGGCGGGGGAAGGAATGAGCAGTTCTTC.